Each of the 23 T cell receptor beta chains below was sequenced from the same sample in a study of T cells in Graves' hyperthyroidism and ophthalmopathy. Amplification targeted TCR beta CDR3 regions from RNA transcripts. The HTBI primer set served for first-round RT-PCR of the TCR CDR3. TCRdb called the multiplex PCR reads again in MiXCR, with one record for every CDR3 protein. The sample records 500,000 to 600,000 distinct CDR3 sequences, just under 20% being singletons. Sequenced input: blood. These receptors were taken from a man aged 35 to 55 with Graves' ophthalmopathy.

V and J are TRBV3-1 and TRBJ2-3; D ambiguous. With 4 bases removed from V and 2 bases from J, the gap between germline ends came to 13 bases. The germline V gene encodes CDR1 LGHDT and CDR2 YNNKEL (reference sequence). The CDR3 has 15 residues. CDR3 sequence: CASSLTQSFTDTQYF. The CDR3 DNA reads as TGTGCCAGCAGCCTCACTCAATCTTTCACAGATACGCAGTATTTT.

Turning to this clonotype: Just one base apart from a much larger clone, this may be a read error. The rearrangement links TRBV20-1 to TRBJ2-1; perhaps TRBD2 as D (7 bases). This CDR3 region has 14 residues. V was pared by 3 bases and J by 3 bases, with 12 bases between. Germline assignment: CDR1 DFQATT and CDR2 SNEGSKA (reference sequence). DNA for the CDR3: TGCAGTGCTAGGGGCGGGGGCTTCTACAATGAGCAGTTCTTC. It specifies CSARGGGFYNEQFF.

The chain recombines TRBV19 with TRBJ2-7; 8 bases align to TRBD2. Germline assignment: CDR1 LNHDA and CDR2 SQIVND (reference sequence). The trim removed 7 bases at V and 6 bases at J, leaving 20 bases unmatched. This CDR3 region has 17 residues. CDR3 amino acids: CASKGPRGRLLFTEQYF. CDR3 nucleotide sequence: TGTGCCAGTAAAGGTCCCCGCGGGAGGCTCCTCTTCACCGAGCAGTACTTC.

The chain combines TRBV7-3 with TRBJ2-7; a possible D gene is TRBD2 (5 bases). Trimming cost V 2 bases and J 7 bases, with 18 bases left between them. Germline CDR1 SGHTA, CDR2 FQGTGA. The CDR3 runs 15 residues. This chain's CDR3 is CASSLGPSGSGEQYF. The CDR3 DNA follows: TGTGCCAGCAGCTTAGGCCCCTCGGGGTCGGGTGAGCAGTACTTC.

This clonotype was seen many times. The gene calls are TRBV29-1 and TRBJ1-1; maybe TRBD1 (5 bases). CDR3 length: 14 residues. Between the trimmed V and J ends, which lost 3 bases and 0 bases, there was a span of 11 bases. Germline CDR1 SQVTM, CDR2 ANQGSEA. The CDR3 coding sequence is TGCAGCGTTGAGAAGGGACCAATGAACACTGAAGCTTTCTTT. Protein product: CSVEKGPMNTEAFF.

This clonotype was observed many times. This chain uses TRBV5-1 with TRBJ2-3; 7 positions match TRBD2. This CDR3 has 16 amino acids. Germline CDR1 and CDR2: SGHRS and YFSETQ. J lost 6 bases, V lost 4 bases, and 14 bases had no gene match. CDR3: CASSEEEGGHRDTQYF. CDR3 sequence (DNA): TGCGCCAGCAGCGAGGAGGAGGGAGGGCATCGGGATACGCAGTATTTT.

The genes are TRBV5-4 and TRBJ2-3, with 10 bases lining up with TRBD2. V gave up 0 bases and J gave up 2 bases; unmatched junction bases: 9. The CDR3 consists of 18 residues. Per germline, CDR1 SGHNT and CDR2 YYREEE (reference sequence). This CDR3 is CASSLDASGGSFTDTQYF. The CDR3 coding sequence is TGTGCCAGCAGCTTGGACGCTAGCGGGGGTTCGTTCACAGATACGCAGTATTTT.

This clonotype has only a few counts. Here the CDR3 reads CSARPMGHSTDTQYF. In DNA, the CDR3 is TGCAGTGCTAGACCAATGGGACATAGCACAGATACGCAGTATTTT. The chain is built from TRBV20-1 and TRBJ2-3; D may be TRBD1 (6 bases). The germline V gene encodes CDR1 DFQATT and CDR2 SNEGSKA (reference sequence). The CDR3 length is 15 residues. V lost 2 bases and J 0 bases, leaving 12 bases between the germline ends.

This clonotype was detected ten times or more. DNA of the CDR3: TGTGCCAGCAGGCCGCTAACGGCTGGAAACACCATATATTTT. It translates to CASRPLTAGNTIYF. The rearrangement uses TRBV12-3 or TRBV12-4 and TRBJ1-3; the D is unclear. CDR3 length equals 14 residues. V was clipped by 6 bases and J by 2 bases, with 11 bases between them.

This clonotype has ten or more counts. The chain carries TRBV20-1 and TRBJ2-7; maybe TRBD2 (6 bases). The CDR3 has 13 amino acids. Trimming pared 5 bases from V and 1 base from J, leaving 12 bases between. CDR1 DFQATT and CDR2 SNEGSKA come from the germline V gene (reference sequence). As DNA, the CDR3 is TGCAGTGCTCTCGGGGGAGAGTCCTACGAGCAGTACTTC. It encodes CSALGGESYEQYF.

This rearrangement joins TRBV7-2 to TRBJ2-3; TRBD2 matches 7 bases. This CDR3 is built from 13 residues. The germline V gene has CDR1 SGHTA and CDR2 FQGNSA. After removal of 7 bases from V and 9 bases from J, the junction contained 10 bases not matched to a gene. The CDR3 is CASTWAGAYTQYF. The CDR3 DNA sequence: TGTGCCAGCACGTGGGCGGGAGCTTACACGCAGTATTTT.

The table lists this clonotype with a few counts. The chain couples TRBV10-1 to TRBJ2-1; 7 bases fit TRBD2. Germline V gene data show CDR1 as WNHNN and CDR2 as SYGVQD (reference sequence). J was trimmed by 0 bases and V by 9 bases; bases with no gene match: 14. The CDR3 contains 17 residues. The DNA of the CDR3 is TGCGCCAGTGGGCCCCCTAGCGGATTGAGCTCCTACAATGAGCAGTTCTTC. Amino acids: CASGPPSGLSSYNEQFF.

This clonotype appeared a few times. V is TRBV19 and J is TRBJ2-1, with 12 bases fitting TRBD2. The CDR3 has 20 residues. Unmatched junction bases numbered 19, after V lost 1 base and J lost 9 bases. Germline CDR1 reads LNHDA; CDR2 reads SQIVND (reference sequence). The chain's CDR3 is CASSIGSSGRAPLYEGEQFF. The DNA of the CDR3 is TGTGCCAGTAGTATAGGTTCTAGCGGGAGGGCCCCTCTCTATGAGGGTGAGCAGTTCTTC.

Comment on this clonotype: This may come from a read error, since a much larger clone is one base off. The CDR3 region is CASSLGGRAFQETQYF. For the CDR3, the DNA is TGTGCCAGCAGTTTAGGCGGACGAGCGTTCCAAGAGACCCAGTACTTC. The chain carries TRBV28 and TRBJ2-5; D gene ambiguous. V was pared by 2 bases and J by 1 base, with 14 bases between. Germline lookup yields CDR1 MDHEN and CDR2 SYDVKM. This CDR3 is built from 16 residues.

This clonotype was recorded many times. CDR3 DNA: TGTGCCAGCAGTGCGGGGCTAGCGGGGAAAGAGACCCAGTACTTC. Protein: CASSAGLAGKETQYF. The chain combines TRBV2 with TRBJ2-5, with 9 bases fitting TRBD2. CDR1 is SNHLY, CDR2 FYNNEI, per germline. The trim removed 4 bases at V and 3 bases at J, leaving 6 bases unmatched. The CDR3 is 15 residues long.

This clonotype appeared many times. This chain uses TRBV11-2 with TRBJ2-1, with TRBD2 matching over 12 bases. This CDR3 spans 15 amino acids. V was clipped by 6 bases and J by 4 bases; unmatched bases: 4. Germline CDR1 and CDR2: SGHAT and FQNNGV. CDR3 residues: CASRRTSGAYNEQFF. In DNA, the CDR3 is TGTGCCAGCAGAAGGACTAGCGGGGCTTACAATGAGCAGTTCTTC.

This clonotype appeared many times. The V gene is TRBV12-3 or TRBV12-4, the J gene TRBJ2-1; D might be TRBD2 (5 bases). The CDR3 totals 15 residues. Trimming stripped 3 bases from V and 7 bases from J, with 16 bases between. This CDR3 reads CASSLLAPSVNEQFF. CDR3 DNA: TGTGCCAGCAGTTTGTTAGCGCCCTCAGTAAATGAGCAGTTCTTC.

The chain employs TRBV9 and TRBJ2-7; 8 bases agree with TRBD2. Per the germline V gene, CDR1 is SGDLS and CDR2 is YYNGEE. The CDR3 length is 16 residues. V was clipped by 4 bases and J by 3 bases; unmatched bases: 12. The CDR3 sequence: CASSPGGAGRIYEQYF. As DNA, the CDR3 is TGTGCCAGCAGCCCGGGGGGGGCGGGAAGAATCTACGAGCAGTACTTC.

This clonotype has a single count. This chain uses TRBV29-1 with TRBJ2-1; 8 bases line up with TRBD2. Trimming at V came to 4 bases and at J to 9 bases, leaving 17 bases not matched to a gene. The CDR3 consists of 16 residues. Looked up from germline, CDR1 is SQVTM and CDR2 is ANQGSEA. The CDR3 DNA follows: TGCAGCGTTGTTAAGGCGGGGGGACTAGGGGGGAGTGAGCAGTTCTTC. This gives the protein CSVVKAGGLGGSEQFF.

The chain uses TRBV5-1 and TRBJ2-7; D is unresolved. Germline CDR1 is SGHRS and CDR2 is YFSETQ. CDR3 size: 12 residues. Trimming cost V 3 bases and J 9 bases, with 13 bases left between them. The CDR3 region has the DNA TGCGCCAGCAGCTCCGTCCCGTCAGTGCAGTACTTC. This codes for CASSSVPSVQYF.

CDR3 sequence reads: CATSSPWDRVPYEQYF. CDR3 DNA: TGTGCCACCAGCAGTCCTTGGGACAGGGTCCCCTACGAGCAGTACTTC. This sequence joins TRBV15 and TRBJ2-7, with 9 bases that match TRBD1. In germline, CDR1 is LNHNV, CDR2 YYDKDF (reference sequence). V lost 3 bases and J lost 2; bases outside the gene matches: 8. CDR3 size: 16 residues.

The table lists this clonotype with a few counts. The chain links TRBV11-2 to TRBJ2-7; 8 bases are a match to TRBD2. V dropped 5 bases and J dropped 3; count of bases not matched to a gene: 12. CDR1 is SGHAT, CDR2 FQNNGV, per germline. The CDR3 is 16 residues long. The chain's CDR3 is CASSPSGWGMGYEQYF. In nucleotides, the CDR3 is TGTGCCAGCAGCCCTAGCGGGTGGGGTATGGGCTACGAGCAGTACTTC.

This chain uses TRBV9 with TRBJ2-3, with no clear D. CDR3 size: 15 residues. Germline V gene lookup returns CDR1 SGDLS and CDR2 YYNGEE. The V gene lost 0 bases and the J gene lost 2 bases, with 10 bases spanning the gap. CDR3 coding DNA: TGTGCCAGCAGCGTAGGGCTCTTCCTCACAGATACGCAGTATTTT. Encoded protein: CASSVGLFLTDTQYF.